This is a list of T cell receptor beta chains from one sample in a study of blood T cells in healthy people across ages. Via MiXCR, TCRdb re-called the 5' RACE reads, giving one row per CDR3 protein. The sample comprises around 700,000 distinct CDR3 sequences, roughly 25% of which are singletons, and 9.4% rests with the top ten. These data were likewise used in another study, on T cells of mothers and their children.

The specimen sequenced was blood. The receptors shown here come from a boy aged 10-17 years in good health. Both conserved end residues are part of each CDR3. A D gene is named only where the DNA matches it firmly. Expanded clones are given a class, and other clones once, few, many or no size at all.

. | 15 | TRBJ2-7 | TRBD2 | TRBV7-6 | CASSLFAGGPDEQYF | TGTGCCAGCAGCTTATTCGCGGGAGGGCCTGACGAGCAGTACTTC
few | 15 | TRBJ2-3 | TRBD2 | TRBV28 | CASSSYGGGTDTQYF | TGTGCCAGCAGTTCCTATGGGGGGGGCACAGATACGCAGTATTTT
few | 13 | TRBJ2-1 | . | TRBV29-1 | CSSRGSQGNEQFF | TGCAGCTCCCGAGGGAGCCAGGGGAATGAGCAGTTCTTC
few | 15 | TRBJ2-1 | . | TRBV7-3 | CASSLSYGGKIEQFF | TGTGCCAGCAGCTTATCCTATGGCGGGAAGATTGAGCAGTTCTTC
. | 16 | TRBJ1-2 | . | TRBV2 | CASSATELRINYGYTF | TGTGCCAGCAGTGCCACAGAACTAAGGATCAACTATGGCTACACCTTC
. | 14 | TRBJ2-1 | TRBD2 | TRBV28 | CASRTTLGGGFGFF | TGTGCCAGCAGGACTACGCTGGGCGGGGGGTTTGGGTTCTTC
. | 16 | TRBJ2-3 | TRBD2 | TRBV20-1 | CSASSPLAGDADTQYF | TGCAGTGCTAGTTCCCCGCTAGCGGGGGATGCAGATACGCAGTATTTT
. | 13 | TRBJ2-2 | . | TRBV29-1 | CSARPPNTGELFF | TGCAGCGCCAGGCCACCGAACACCGGGGAGCTGTTTTTT
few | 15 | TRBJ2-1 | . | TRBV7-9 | CASSFLADYYNEQFF | TGTGCCAGCAGCTTCTTAGCGGATTACTACAATGAGCAGTTCTTC
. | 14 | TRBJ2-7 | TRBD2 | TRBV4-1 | CASSPGLAGSEQYF | TGCGCCAGCAGCCCAGGACTAGCGGGAAGCGAGCAGTACTTC
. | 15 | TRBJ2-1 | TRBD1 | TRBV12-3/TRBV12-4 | CASSGDRLSYNEQFF | TGTGCCAGCAGTGGGGACAGGTTATCCTACAATGAGCAGTTCTTC
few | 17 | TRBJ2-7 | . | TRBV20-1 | CSATWGREWGESYEQYF | TGCAGTGCTACTTGGGGGCGGGAGTGGGGGGAGTCCTACGAGCAGTACTTC
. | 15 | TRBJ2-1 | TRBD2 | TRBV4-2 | CASSHPGLASNEQFF | TGTGCCAGCAGCCACCCGGGACTAGCAAGTAATGAGCAGTTCTTC
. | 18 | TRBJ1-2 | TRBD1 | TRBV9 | CASSDDRDSLYLGYGYTF | TGTGCCAGCAGCGATGACCGGGACAGCCTTTACCTGGGATATGGCTACACCTTC
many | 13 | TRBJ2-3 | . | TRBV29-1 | CSVGQGGSDTQYF | TGCAGCGTTGGACAGGGAGGTTCAGATACGCAGTATTTT
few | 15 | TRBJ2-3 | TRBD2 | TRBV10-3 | CAIGGTSGATDTQYF | TGTGCCATAGGGGGGACTAGCGGGGCCACAGATACGCAGTATTTT